One and the same sample provided the 27 T cell receptor beta chains below, sequenced in a study of T cell repertoires in ileal Crohn's disease. Sequenced by immunoSEQ multiplex PCR; TCRdb stores in-frame clones only, minus some. This table has around 15,000 clones, roughly three quarters appearing once. As for time point: neoterminal ileum biopsy at postoperative endoscopy, about 6 months after surgery. The sample taken for sequencing was ileal tissue. These TCRs come from an adult with Crohn's disease.

The sample holds a few counts of this clone. This rearrangement joins TRBV7-9 to TRBJ1-2; D possibly corresponds to TRBD1 (5 bases). Germline V gives CDR1 SEHNR, CDR2 FQNEAQ (reference sequence). The CDR3 length is 13 residues. V was clipped by 1 base and J by 8 bases, with 11 bases between them. The CDR3 DNA reads as TGTGCCAGCAGCTTAGAGGCAGGGTTAGGCTACACCTTC. Residues: CASSLEAGLGYTF.

The V call is TRBV27, the J call TRBJ1-2; 7 bases fit TRBD1. Per germline, CDR1 MNHEY and CDR2 SMNVEV (reference sequence). The junction had 5 bases not matched to a gene; V was cut back by 6 bases and J by 7 bases. CDR3 length: 12 residues. The DNA of the CDR3 is TGTGCCAGCAGCGGGCAGGGGGTTGGCTACACCTTC. This encodes CASSGQGVGYTF.

The chain has TRBV7-8 and TRBJ1-1, with no clear D. CDR1 and CDR2 (germline): SGHVS, FQNEAQ. The V and J ends lost 3 bases and 5 bases respectively, with 7 bases between them. There are 12 residues in the CDR3. CDR3 in amino acids: CASSLEVTEAFF. The DNA of the CDR3 is TGTGCCAGCAGCTTGGAGGTGACTGAAGCTTTCTTT.

This clone showed up just a few times. The CDR3 reads CATSFLSGAGNLFF. In nucleotides, the CDR3 is TGTGCCACTTCATTTCTTTCGGGAGCGGGAAACTTGTTCTTC. The V and J genes are TRBV6-5 and TRBJ2-1, with TRBD2 matching over 7 bases. This CDR3 contains 14 residues. Germline V gene lookup returns CDR1 MNHEY and CDR2 SVGAGI. V lost 10 bases and J lost 15; bases outside the gene matches: 21.

The chain uses TRBV7-9 and TRBJ2-5; the D gene is possibly TRBD1 (6 bases). Germline V gives CDR1 SEHNR, CDR2 FQNEAQ (reference sequence). Between the trimmed V and J ends, which lost 5 bases and 5 bases, there was a span of 15 bases. The CDR3 is 14 residues long. CDR3 amino acids: CASSPSGVVETQYF. CDR3 nucleotides: TGTGCCAGCAGCCCTTCAGGGGTCGTGGAGACCCAGTACTTC.

Here the CDR3 DNA reads TGTGCCAGCAGCCAAGGTTGGCAGGGGGCCGGGGAGCTGTTTTTT. Amino acids: CASSQGWQGAGELFF. The chain joins TRBV4-2 to TRBJ2-2; TRBD1 matches 7 bases. The V and J ends lost 1 base and 6 bases, in that order; junction bases with no gene match: 5. CDR1 and CDR2 (germline): LGHNA, YNFKEQ. The CDR3 loop spans 15 amino acids.

This clone is deemed medium-sized. The CDR3 sequence is CASRVRAAWYGYTF. CDR3 bases: TGTGCCAGTAGAGTTAGAGCGGCCTGGTATGGCTACACCTTC. V is TRBV19 and J is TRBJ1-2; D call uncertain. With 6 bases removed from V and 5 bases from J, the gap between germline ends came to 16 bases. This CDR3 is built from 14 residues. CDR1 LNHDA and CDR2 SQIVND come from the germline V gene (reference sequence).

The chain recombines TRBV6-1 with TRBJ2-2; TRBD2 aligns across 7 bases. CDR1 and CDR2 from the germline V gene are MNHNS and SASEGT. With 0 bases clipped from V and 5 bases from J, the junction kept 9 bases outside the gene matches. This CDR3 region has 17 residues. The CDR3 DNA is TGTGCCAGCAGTGAAGCAGGAGGAAGGGGAGGGACCGGGGAGCTGTTTTTT. Its protein is CASSEAGGRGGTGELFF.

The gene calls are TRBV19 and TRBJ2-1; 8 bases match TRBD2. The trim removed 6 bases at V and 5 bases at J, leaving 9 bases unmatched. This CDR3 is built from 15 residues. Germline CDR1 reads LNHDA; CDR2 reads SQIVND (reference sequence). The CDR3, as DNA: TGTGCCAGTAGGGACGGGGGGGCCGGGAACAATGAGCAGTTCTTC. It encodes CASRDGGAGNNEQFF.

The chain links TRBV18 to TRBJ1-6, with D maybe TRBD1 (6 bases). Between the trimmed V and J ends, which lost 0 bases and 9 bases, there was a span of 15 bases. The CDR3 totals 16 residues. Germline lookup yields CDR1 KGHSH and CDR2 LQKENI. In DNA form, the CDR3 reads TGTGCCAGCTCACCACCGGGGGCAGGGCGAGGTTCACCCCTCCACTTT. It specifies CASSPPGAGRGSPLHF.

J is TRBJ2-5 and V is TRBV21-1; the DNA was not used to check the table's D call, TRBD1. TRBV21-1 is given as a pseudogene. The CDR3 contains 15 residues. CDR3 residues: CASSPHSGQQETQYF. As DNA, the CDR3 is TGTGCCAGCAGCCCCCATTCGGGACAGCAAGAGACCCAGTACTTC.

The genes are TRBV6-1 and TRBJ1-1; D ambiguous. The CDR3 is made up of 12 amino acids. In germline, CDR1 is MNHNS, CDR2 SASEGT. Between the trimmed V and J ends, which lost 2 bases and 8 bases, there was a span of 9 bases. The CDR3 sequence: CASSEQRIEAFF. CDR3 bases: TGTGCCAGCAGTGAACAGCGGATCGAAGCTTTCTTT.

The chain joins TRBV5-1 to TRBJ2-7; 8 bases line up with TRBD2. The CDR3 spans 16 residues. Germline values: CDR1 SGHRS, CDR2 YFSETQ. J lost 0 bases, V lost 0 bases, and 5 bases had no gene match. CDR3 coding DNA: TGCGCCAGCAGCTTGGAAGAGCGGGAGATCTCCTACGAGCAGTACTTC. This sequence encodes CASSLEEREISYEQYF. Supplemented by reference TRBV5-1 and TRBJ2-7, the full variable domain reads KAGVTQTPRYLIKTRGQQVTLSCSPISGHRSVSWYQQTPGQGLQFLFEYFSETQRNKGNFPGRFSGRQFSNSRSEMNVSTLELGDSALYLCASSLEEREISYEQYFGPGTRLTVT.

This clone was picked up a small number of times. The V call is TRBV5-1, the J call TRBJ2-2, with 12 bases that match TRBD1. The V and J ends lost 4 bases and 5 bases, in that order; junction bases with no gene match: 6. Germline-derived CDR1 and CDR2 are SGHRS and YFSETQ. The CDR3 has 16 residues. Here the CDR3 reads CASSGTGGAGTGELFF. DNA of the CDR3: TGCGCCAGCAGCGGGACAGGGGGCGCAGGGACCGGGGAGCTGTTTTTT.

The gene calls are TRBV18 and TRBJ2-7; 15 bases map to TRBD2. The junction had 10 bases not matched to a gene; V was cut back by 3 bases and J by 4 bases. This CDR3 spans 18 amino acids. Looked up from germline, CDR1 is KGHSH and CDR2 is LQKENI. CDR3 DNA: TGTGCCAGCTCACCCAGGACTAGCGGGAGGGTCTCGTCGTACGAGCAGTACTTC. Translation gives CASSPRTSGRVSSYEQYF.

The rearrangement links TRBV5-1 to TRBJ2-5, with D perhaps being TRBD1 or TRBD2 (6 bases each). Trimming removed 5 bases at V and 5 bases at J, with 13 bases between. Germline assignment: CDR1 SGHRS and CDR2 YFSETQ. The CDR3 loop spans 13 amino acids. The CDR3 loop is CASRRGALETQYF. CDR3 DNA: TGCGCCAGCAGAAGGGGGGCCTTGGAGACCCAGTACTTC. The variable domain in full, with the rest retrieved from reference TRBV5-1 and TRBJ2-5, is KAGVTQTPRYLIKTRGQQVTLSCSPISGHRSVSWYQQTPGQGLQFLFEYFSETQRNKGNFPGRFSGRQFSNSRSEMNVSTLELGDSALYLCASRRGALETQYFGPGTRLLVL.

V and J are TRBV5-4 and TRBJ2-5; maybe TRBD2 (5 bases). This CDR3 contains 14 residues. The germline V and J ends were trimmed by 5 bases and 2 bases, with 13 bases remaining between them. Germline V gene sequence: CDR1 SGHNT, CDR2 YYREEE (reference sequence). This CDR3 is CASSIPGKQETQYF. CDR3 in DNA: TGTGCCAGCAGTATTCCGGGGAAACAAGAGACCCAGTACTTC.

The chain couples TRBV5-1 to TRBJ2-5; D is undetermined. V was cut by 5 bases and J by 3 bases, with 14 bases left in between. The CDR3 totals 14 residues. Germline CDR1 and CDR2: SGHRS and YFSETQ. The CDR3 region is CASRLRGTEETQYF. CDR3 sequence (DNA): TGCGCCAGCAGACTACGCGGAACGGAAGAGACCCAGTACTTC.

The chain uses TRBV28 and TRBJ1-5; D remains unclear. With 6 bases removed from V and 1 base from J, the gap between germline ends came to 1 base. The germline gives CDR1 MDHEN, CDR2 SYDVKM. The CDR3 totals 11 residues. CDR3 residues: CASRSNQPQHF. CDR3 nucleotides: TGTGCCAGCAGGAGCAATCAGCCCCAGCATTTT.

As regards this clone: The same CDR3 can be traced to other DNA sequences in this sample. The V and J genes are TRBV9 and TRBJ2-1; 10 bases are a match to TRBD2. The CDR3 is 15 amino acids. V gave up 4 bases and J gave up 1 base; unmatched junction bases: 2. Germline V gene lookup returns CDR1 SGDLS and CDR2 YYNGEE. Here the CDR3 DNA reads TGTGCCAGCAGCCAGACTAGCGGGTCCTACAATGAGCAGTTCTTC. Its translation: CASSQTSGSYNEQFF.

In this sample, this clone is medium-sized. V and J are TRBV4-3 and TRBJ1-2; D is unclear. The germline V gene encodes CDR1 LGHNA and CDR2 YSLEER. The germline V and J ends were trimmed by 0 bases and 5 bases, with 13 bases remaining between them. The CDR3 spans 15 residues. CDR3 amino acids: CASSQEVQRGYGYTF. The DNA for the CDR3 is TGCGCCAGCAGCCAAGAGGTCCAGAGAGGGTATGGCTACACCTTC.

Of note for this clone: The junction departs from germline at one end; a sequencing error may be responsible. This sequence joins TRBV18 and TRBJ2-1; maybe TRBD1 (6 bases). This CDR3 comprises 14 residues. Germline CDR1 KGHSH, CDR2 LQKENI. CDR3 loop: CASSPGTPYNEQFF. The CDR3 coding sequence is TGTGCCAGCTCACCGGGGACACCCTATAATGAGCAGTTCTTC.

The rearrangement uses TRBV11-3 and TRBJ2-1; 14 bases are shared with TRBD2. This CDR3 contains 15 residues. From germline, CDR1 is SGHNT and CDR2 YENEEA. Germline trimming cut 5 bases from V and 8 bases from J; bases unmatched to any gene: 5. CDR3 sequence (DNA): TGTGCCAGCAGCCGAGGGACTAGCGGGAGTGATGAGCAGTTCTTC. This codes for CASSRGTSGSDEQFF.

The genes are TRBV5-5 and TRBJ2-1; D may match TRBD1 or TRBD2 (5 bases each). V was trimmed by 4 bases and J by 9 bases, leaving 20 bases between them. The germline CDR1 and CDR2 sequences are SGHKS and YYEKEE (reference sequence). This CDR3 is 15 amino acids long. The CDR3 here is CASSPLGPPGAEQFF. As DNA, the CDR3 is TGTGCCAGCAGCCCCCTGGGTCCACCCGGGGCTGAGCAGTTCTTC.

This chain uses TRBV29-1 with TRBJ2-7; possibly TRBD2 for D (6 bases). CDR1 and CDR2 from the germline V gene are SQVTM and ANQGSEA. The CDR3 is 13 amino acids. The V and J ends lost 4 bases and 3 bases respectively, with 13 bases between them. The CDR3 DNA reads TGCAGCGTTGGCCCTAGCGCGGTCTACGAGCAGTACTTC. As protein: CSVGPSAVYEQYF.

The chain combines TRBV4-1 with TRBJ1-3; a weak D match, TRBD1 (5 bases). The V gene's germline CDR1 is MGHRA and CDR2 YSYEKL. V shed 0 bases and J shed 0 bases, with 12 bases lying between them. There are 17 residues in the CDR3. The CDR3 DNA is TGCGCCAGCAGCCAAGAAGCACAGGCCTTCTCTGGAAACACCATATATTTT. Translation gives CASSQEAQAFSGNTIYF.

V is TRBV10-3 and J is TRBJ1-3; D uncertain. Trimming pared 8 bases from V and 0 bases from J, leaving 8 bases between. CDR1 is ENHRY, CDR2 SYGVKD, per germline. The CDR3 runs 13 residues. Here the CDR3 reads CAIGRSSGNTIYF. The CDR3 nucleotides are TGTGCCATCGGGAGGAGCTCTGGAAACACCATATATTTT.